Listed below are T cell receptor beta chains from one sample, sequenced in a study of resident and recirculating memory T cells in vitiligo. Data came from immunoSEQ multiplex PCR; TCRdb stores just in-frame clones and leaves some out. The sample includes around 43,000 clones, about nine tenths of them seen just once. Material: blood. The receptor set was obtained from a male donor with vitiligo. Both conserved end residues are part of each CDR3. The D gene is left open where the match is weak.

j_call: TRBJ2-1
d_call: -
v_call: TRBV5-5
cdr3_aa: CASSLSNEQFF
cdr3_nt: TGTGCCAGCAGCCTTAGCAATGAGCAGTTCTTC

j_call: TRBJ2-7
d_call: TRBD1
v_call: TRBV27
cdr3_aa: CASSFRTGFYEQYF
cdr3_nt: TGTGCCAGCAGTTTTAGGACAGGGTTTTACGAGCAGTACTTC

j_call: TRBJ1-2
d_call: -
v_call: TRBV9
cdr3_aa: CASGGLSEGYTF
cdr3_nt: TGTGCCAGCGGAGGCCTGTCTGAGGGCTACACCTTC

j_call: TRBJ1-2
d_call: -
v_call: TRBV18
cdr3_aa: CASSPDSYGYTF
cdr3_nt: TGTGCCAGCTCACCGGACAGCTATGGCTACACCTTC

j_call: TRBJ2-5
d_call: -
v_call: TRBV21-1
cdr3_aa: CASSAGVQETQYF
cdr3_nt: TGTGCCAGCAGTGCGGGGGTTCAAGAGACCCAGTACTTC

j_call: TRBJ2-7
d_call: TRBD1
v_call: TRBV5-1
cdr3_aa: CASSLGQGTVEQYF
cdr3_nt: TGCGCCAGCAGCTTAGGACAGGGGACCGTCGAGCAGTACTTC

j_call: TRBJ2-1
d_call: -
v_call: TRBV5-1
cdr3_aa: CASSLSPLDVYNEQFF
cdr3_nt: TGCGCCAGCAGCTTGTCTCCACTTGATGTTTACAATGAGCAGTTCTTC

j_call: TRBJ1-6
d_call: TRBD1
v_call: TRBV30
cdr3_aa: CAWISRTGRSPLHF
cdr3_nt: TGTGCCTGGATCAGCAGGACAGGGCGTTCACCCCTCCACTTT

j_call: TRBJ1-1
d_call: -
v_call: TRBV5-5
cdr3_aa: CASSLGWTGYTEAFF
cdr3_nt: TGTGCCAGCAGCTTGGGGTGGACGGGGTACACTGAAGCTTTCTTT

j_call: TRBJ1-4
d_call: TRBD1
v_call: TRBV9
cdr3_aa: CASSVEGASEKLFF
cdr3_nt: TGTGCCAGCAGCGTAGAGGGGGCGAGTGAAAAACTGTTTTTT